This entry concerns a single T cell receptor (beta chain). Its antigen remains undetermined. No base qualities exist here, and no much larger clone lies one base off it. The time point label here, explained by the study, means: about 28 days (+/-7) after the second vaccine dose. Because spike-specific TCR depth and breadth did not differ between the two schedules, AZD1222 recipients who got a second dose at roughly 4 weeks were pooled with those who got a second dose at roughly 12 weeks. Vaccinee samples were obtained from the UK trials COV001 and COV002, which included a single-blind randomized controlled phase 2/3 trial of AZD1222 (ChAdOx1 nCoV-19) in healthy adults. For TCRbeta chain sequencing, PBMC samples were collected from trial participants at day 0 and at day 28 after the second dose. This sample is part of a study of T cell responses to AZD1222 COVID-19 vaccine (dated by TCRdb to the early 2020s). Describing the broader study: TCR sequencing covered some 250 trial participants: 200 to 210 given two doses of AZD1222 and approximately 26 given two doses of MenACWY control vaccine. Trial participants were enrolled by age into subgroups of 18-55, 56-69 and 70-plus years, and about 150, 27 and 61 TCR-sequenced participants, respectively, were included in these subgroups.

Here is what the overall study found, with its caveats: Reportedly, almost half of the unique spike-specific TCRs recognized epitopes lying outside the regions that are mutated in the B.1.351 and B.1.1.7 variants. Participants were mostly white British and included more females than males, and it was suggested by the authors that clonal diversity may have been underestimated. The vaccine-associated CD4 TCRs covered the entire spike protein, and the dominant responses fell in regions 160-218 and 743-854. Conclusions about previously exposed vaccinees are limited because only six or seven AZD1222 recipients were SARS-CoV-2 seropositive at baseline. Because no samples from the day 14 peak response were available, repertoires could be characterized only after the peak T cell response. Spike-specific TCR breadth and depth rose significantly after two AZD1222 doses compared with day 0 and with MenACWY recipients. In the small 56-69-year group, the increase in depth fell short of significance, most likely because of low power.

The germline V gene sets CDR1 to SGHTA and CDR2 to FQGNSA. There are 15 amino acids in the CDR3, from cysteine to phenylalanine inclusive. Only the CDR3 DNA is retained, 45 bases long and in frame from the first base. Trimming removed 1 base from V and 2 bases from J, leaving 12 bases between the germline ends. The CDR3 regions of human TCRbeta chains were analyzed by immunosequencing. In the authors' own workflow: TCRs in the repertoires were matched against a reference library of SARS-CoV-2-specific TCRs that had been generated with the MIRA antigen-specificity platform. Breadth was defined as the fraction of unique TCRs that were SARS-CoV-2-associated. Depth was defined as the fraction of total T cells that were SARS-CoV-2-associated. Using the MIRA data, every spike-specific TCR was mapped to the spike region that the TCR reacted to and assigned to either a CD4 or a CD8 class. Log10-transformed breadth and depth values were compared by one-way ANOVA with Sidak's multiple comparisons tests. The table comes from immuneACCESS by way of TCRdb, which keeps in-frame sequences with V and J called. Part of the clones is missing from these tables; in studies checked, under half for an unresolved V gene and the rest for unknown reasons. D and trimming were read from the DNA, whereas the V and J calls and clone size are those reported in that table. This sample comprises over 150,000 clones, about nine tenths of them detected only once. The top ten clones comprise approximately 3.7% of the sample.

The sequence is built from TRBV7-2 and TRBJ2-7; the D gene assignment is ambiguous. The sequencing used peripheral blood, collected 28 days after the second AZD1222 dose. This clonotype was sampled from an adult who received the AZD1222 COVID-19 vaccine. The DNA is TGTGCCAGCAGCTTAGGGCTCCTACACCCCTACGAGCAGTACTTC. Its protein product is CASSLGLLHPYEQYF.